This TCR beta chain appears in the sequencing data of a study of T cells in Graves' hyperthyroidism and ophthalmopathy. Across the study: Peripheral blood specimens were obtained at initial diagnosis, prior to any treatment.

Regarding the study as a whole: Prediction of ophthalmopathy progression came a median roughly 7.1 months pre-onset.

Trimming took off 2 bases at V and 5 bases at J, with 14 bases between the two ends. Germline-derived CDR1 and CDR2 are SGHDT and YYEEEE. The CDR3 length is 14 residues. About this clonotype itself: Its specificity is not known.

Amplification of TCR beta CDR3 regions used RNA as the template. Initially, a first-round RT-PCR of the TCR CDR3 employed the HTBI primer set. TCRdb independently ran MiXCR on the multiplex PCR reads; one entry per CDR3 protein. This repertoire shows about half a million distinct CDR3 sequences, 20% found once; its top ten account for roughly 29%. The study defined stable Graves' hyperthyroidism as no ophthalmopathy progression within 18 months. Diagnostic assessment was based on clinical symptoms, serum thyroxine and TRAb, thyroid ultrasound and orbital computed tomography. The chain couples TRBV5-6 to TRBJ2-7; D is undetermined. The sequenced material came from blood. The sequence came from a man younger than 35 with Graves' hyperthyroidism. The chain's CDR3 is CASSLGLVVHEQYF. The CDR3 nucleotides are TGTGCCAGCAGCTTAGGCTTAGTCGTCCACGAGCAGTACTTC.